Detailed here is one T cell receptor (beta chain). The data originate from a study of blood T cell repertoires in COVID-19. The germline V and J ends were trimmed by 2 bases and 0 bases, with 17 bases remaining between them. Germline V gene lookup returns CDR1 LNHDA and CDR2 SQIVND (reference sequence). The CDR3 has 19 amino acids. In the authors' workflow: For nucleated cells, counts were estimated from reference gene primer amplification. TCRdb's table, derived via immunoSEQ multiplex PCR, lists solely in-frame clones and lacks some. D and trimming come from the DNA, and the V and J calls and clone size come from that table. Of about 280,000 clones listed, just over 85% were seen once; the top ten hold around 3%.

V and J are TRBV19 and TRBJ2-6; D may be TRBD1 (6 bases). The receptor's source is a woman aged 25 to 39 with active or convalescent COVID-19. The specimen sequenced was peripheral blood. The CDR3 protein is CASSITGTSGVSGANVLTF. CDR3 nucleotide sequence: TGTGCCAGTAGTATAACTGGGACATCGGGCGTCTCTGGGGCCAACGTCCTGACTTTC.